This T cell receptor beta chain comes out of a study of blood T cell repertoires in COVID-19 (dated by TCRdb to about 2020). For the study in its entirety: The collaborator samples originated in the United States, Italy and Spain and spanned the acute and convalescent phases of COVID-19. The prospective study material was composed of cDNA or gDNA derived from T cells, B-cell-depleted T cells, or PBMCs. Deeply sampled blood TCRbeta repertoires from subjects exposed to, actively infected with, or recovered from COVID-19 were included in the dataset. The repertoires were released in a freely available public database intended as a resource for research on the immune response to SARS-CoV-2. Samples were obtained from the ongoing ImmuneRACE study (first 160 participants) and from about 1,300 subjects provided by 6 global collaborators. The sample metadata nearly always contained a de-identified subject ID, COVID-19 status, age in years and sex. HLA class I and class II types, where available, came from metadata supplied by the sample provider rather than from assay-based typing. Points the paper makes about the study in general: The quantity of clinical and demographic metadata differed by source and by participant and was supplied without curation.

This clone turned up a few times. What this receptor recognizes is not known. No clone much larger than this one lies a single base away; base qualities are absent. The germline V gene gives CDR1 as SGHAT and CDR2 as FQNNGV. Trimming costs V 8 bases and J 4 bases, and their ends lie 9 bases apart. From the cysteine up to the phenylalanine, the CDR3 has a length of 12 residues. The only DNA kept is the CDR3, 36 bases in frame from the first base. Whole blood was collected in K2EDTA tubes by collaborating institutions according to the institutions' own protocols. Collaborator samples were shipped for TCRbeta analysis as frozen whole blood, isolated PBMCs, or DNA extracted from either sample type. The immunoSEQ Assay, a bias-controlled multiplex PCR, was used to amplify TCRbeta CDR3 regions from genomic DNA. The study's own analysis went as follows. The number of nucleated cells in each sample was estimated from the amplification of reference gene primers within the assay. Sequence reads were collapsed and filtered to measure the absolute abundance of every unique TCRbeta CDR3 rearrangement. For each sample, productive Simpson clonality was calculated by taking the square root of Simpson's diversity index across productive rearrangements. TCRdb carries this immuneACCESS record with in-frame sequences only. Its versions omit some clonotypes, under half of them owing to an unresolved V gene in the studies checked, with the rest unexplained. The DNA gave D and trimming, while V, J and clone size come from that table. This sample has 150,000 to 200,000 clones in its table, and more than 70% of those were observed once. In total, the top ten clones hold roughly 2.6% of the sample.

This sequence uses TRBV11-2 and TRBJ1-3; TRBD1 could be the D gene, as 6 bases match. Specimen: peripheral blood. The receptor comes from a man aged 35-49 years with active or convalescent COVID-19. The CDR3 corresponds to CASGQIGNTIYF. The nucleotide sequence reads TGTGCCAGCGGACAGATAGGAAACACCATATATTTT.